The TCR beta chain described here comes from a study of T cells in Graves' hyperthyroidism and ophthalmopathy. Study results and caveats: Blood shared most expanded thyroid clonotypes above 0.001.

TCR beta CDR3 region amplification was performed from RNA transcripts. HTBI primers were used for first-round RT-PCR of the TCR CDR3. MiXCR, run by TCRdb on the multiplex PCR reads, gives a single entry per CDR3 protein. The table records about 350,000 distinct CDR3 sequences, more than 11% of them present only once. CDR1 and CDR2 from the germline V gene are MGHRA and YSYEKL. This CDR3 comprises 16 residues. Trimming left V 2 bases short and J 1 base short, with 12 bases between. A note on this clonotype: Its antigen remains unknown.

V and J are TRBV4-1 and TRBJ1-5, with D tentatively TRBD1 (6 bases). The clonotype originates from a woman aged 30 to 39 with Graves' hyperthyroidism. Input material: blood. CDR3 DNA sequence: TGCGCCAGCAGCCAATTCCACGACAGGAGCAATCAGCCCCAGCATTTT. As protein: CASSQFHDRSNQPQHF.